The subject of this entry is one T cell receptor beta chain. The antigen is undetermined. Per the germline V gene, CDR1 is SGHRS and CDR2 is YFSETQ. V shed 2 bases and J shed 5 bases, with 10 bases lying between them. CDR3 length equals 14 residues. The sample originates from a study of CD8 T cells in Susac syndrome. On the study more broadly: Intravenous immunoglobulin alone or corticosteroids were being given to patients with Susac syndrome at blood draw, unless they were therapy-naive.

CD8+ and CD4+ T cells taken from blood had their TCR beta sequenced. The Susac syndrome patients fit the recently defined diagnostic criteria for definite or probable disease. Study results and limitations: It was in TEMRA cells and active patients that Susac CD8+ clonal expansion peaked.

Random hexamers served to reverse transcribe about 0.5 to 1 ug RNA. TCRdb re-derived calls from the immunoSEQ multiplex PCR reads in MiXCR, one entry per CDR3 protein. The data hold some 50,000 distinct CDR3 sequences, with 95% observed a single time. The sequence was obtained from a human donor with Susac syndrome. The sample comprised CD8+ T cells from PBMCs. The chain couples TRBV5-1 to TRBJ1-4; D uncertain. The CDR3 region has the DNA TGCGCCAGCAGCTTCGTGGGGAGCAATGAAAAACTGTTTTTT. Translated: CASSFVGSNEKLFF.